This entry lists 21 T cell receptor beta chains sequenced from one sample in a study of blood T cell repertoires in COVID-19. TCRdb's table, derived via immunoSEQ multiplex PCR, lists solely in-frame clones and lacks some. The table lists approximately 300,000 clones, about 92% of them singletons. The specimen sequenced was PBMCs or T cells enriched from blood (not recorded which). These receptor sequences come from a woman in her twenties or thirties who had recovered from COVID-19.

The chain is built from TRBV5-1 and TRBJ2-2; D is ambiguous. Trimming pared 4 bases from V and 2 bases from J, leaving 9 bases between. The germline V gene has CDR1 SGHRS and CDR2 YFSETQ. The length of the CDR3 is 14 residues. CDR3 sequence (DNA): TGCGCCAGCAGCATATCCTTTAACACCGGGGAGCTGTTTTTT. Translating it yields CASSISFNTGELFF.

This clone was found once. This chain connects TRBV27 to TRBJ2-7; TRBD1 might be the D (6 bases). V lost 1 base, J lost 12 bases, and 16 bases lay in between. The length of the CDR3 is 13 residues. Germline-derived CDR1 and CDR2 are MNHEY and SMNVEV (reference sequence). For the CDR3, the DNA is TGTGCCAGCAGTTTATTCAGCCAACAGGGTTTGTACTTC. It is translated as CASSLFSQQGLYF.

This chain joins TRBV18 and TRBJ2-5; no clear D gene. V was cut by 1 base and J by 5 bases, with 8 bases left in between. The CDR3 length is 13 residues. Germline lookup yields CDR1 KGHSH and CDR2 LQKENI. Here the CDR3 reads CASSPRNGETQYF. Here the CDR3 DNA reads TGTGCCAGCTCACCACGCAACGGGGAGACCCAGTACTTC.

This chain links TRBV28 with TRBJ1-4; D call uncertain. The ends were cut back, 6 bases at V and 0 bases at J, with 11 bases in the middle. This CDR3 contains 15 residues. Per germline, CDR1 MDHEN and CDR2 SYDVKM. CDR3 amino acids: CASSGMASTNEKLFF. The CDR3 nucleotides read TGTGCCAGCAGCGGGATGGCCTCAACTAATGAAAAACTGTTTTTT.

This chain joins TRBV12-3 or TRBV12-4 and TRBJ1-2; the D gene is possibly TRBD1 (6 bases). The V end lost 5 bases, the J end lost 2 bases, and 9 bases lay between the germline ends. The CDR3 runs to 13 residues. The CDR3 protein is CASSGQLNYGYTF. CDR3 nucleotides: TGTGCCAGCAGTGGACAGCTGAACTATGGCTACACCTTC.

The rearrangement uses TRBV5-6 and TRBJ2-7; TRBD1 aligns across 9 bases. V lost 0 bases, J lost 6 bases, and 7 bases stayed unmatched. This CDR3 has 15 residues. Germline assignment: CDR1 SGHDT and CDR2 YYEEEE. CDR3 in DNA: TGTGCCAGCAGCTTGGTCCGGGACAGGGAAAGCGAGCAGTACTTC. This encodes CASSLVRDRESEQYF.

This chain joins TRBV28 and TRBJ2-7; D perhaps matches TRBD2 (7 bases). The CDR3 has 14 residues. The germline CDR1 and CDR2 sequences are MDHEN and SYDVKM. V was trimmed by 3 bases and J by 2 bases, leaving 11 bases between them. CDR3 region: CASSLGGGAYEQYF. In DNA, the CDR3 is TGTGCCAGCAGTTTGGGAGGGGGGGCCTACGAGCAGTACTTC.

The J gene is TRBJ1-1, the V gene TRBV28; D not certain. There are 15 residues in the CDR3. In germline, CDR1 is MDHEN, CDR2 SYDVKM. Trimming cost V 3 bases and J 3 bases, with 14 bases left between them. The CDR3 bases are TGTGCCAGCAGTTTCCCTTCTGTCGGGGACACTGAAGCTTTCTTT. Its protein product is CASSFPSVGDTEAFF.

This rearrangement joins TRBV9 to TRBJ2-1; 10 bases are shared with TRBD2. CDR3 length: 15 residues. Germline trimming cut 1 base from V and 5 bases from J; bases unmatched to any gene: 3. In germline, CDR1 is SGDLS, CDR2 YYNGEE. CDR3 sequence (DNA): TGTGCCAGCAGCGTAAGAGCGGGAGGGAACAATGAGCAGTTCTTC. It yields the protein CASSVRAGGNNEQFF.

CDR3 residues: CASSQDSGRQPQHF. DNA of the CDR3: TGCGCCAGCAGCCAAGATTCAGGGCGACAGCCCCAGCATTTT. The chain couples TRBV4-1 to TRBJ1-5; D perhaps matches TRBD1 (5 bases). With 0 bases removed from V and 7 bases from J, the gap between germline ends came to 10 bases. From germline, CDR1 is MGHRA and CDR2 YSYEKL. This CDR3 is 14 amino acids long.

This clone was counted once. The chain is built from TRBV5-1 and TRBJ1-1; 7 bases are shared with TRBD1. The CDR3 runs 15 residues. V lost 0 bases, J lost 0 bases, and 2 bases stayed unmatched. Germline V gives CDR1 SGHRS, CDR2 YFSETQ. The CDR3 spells CASSLGDRMNTEAFF. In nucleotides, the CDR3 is TGCGCCAGCAGCTTGGGGGACAGAATGAACACTGAAGCTTTCTTT.

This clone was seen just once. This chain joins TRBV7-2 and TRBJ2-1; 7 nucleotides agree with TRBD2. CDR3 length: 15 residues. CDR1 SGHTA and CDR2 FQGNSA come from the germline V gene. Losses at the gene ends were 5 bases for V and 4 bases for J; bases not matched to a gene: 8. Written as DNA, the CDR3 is TGTGCCAGCAGCCCCTGGGGGGGGGTTTACAATGAGCAGTTCTTC. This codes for CASSPWGGVYNEQFF. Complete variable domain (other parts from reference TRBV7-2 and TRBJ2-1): GAGVSQSPSNKVTEKGKDVELRCDPISGHTALYWYRQSLGQGLEFLIYFQGNSAPDKSGLPSDRFSAERTGGSVSTLTIQRTQQEDSAVYLCASSPWGGVYNEQFFGPGTRLTVL.

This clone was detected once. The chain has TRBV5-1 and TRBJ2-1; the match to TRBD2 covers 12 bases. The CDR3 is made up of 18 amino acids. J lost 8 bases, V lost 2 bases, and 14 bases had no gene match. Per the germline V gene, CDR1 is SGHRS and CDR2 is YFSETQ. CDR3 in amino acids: CASSFRLAGGPIVDEQFF. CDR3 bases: TGCGCCAGCAGCTTTAGGCTAGCGGGAGGGCCGATTGTCGATGAGCAGTTCTTC.

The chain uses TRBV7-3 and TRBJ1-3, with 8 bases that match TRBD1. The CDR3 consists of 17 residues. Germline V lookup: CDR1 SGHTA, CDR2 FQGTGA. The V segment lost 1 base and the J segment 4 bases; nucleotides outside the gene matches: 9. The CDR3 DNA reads TGTGCCAGCAGCTTAAGGAGGAGTCAGGGGGCCGGAAACACCATATATTTT. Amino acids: CASSLRRSQGAGNTIYF.

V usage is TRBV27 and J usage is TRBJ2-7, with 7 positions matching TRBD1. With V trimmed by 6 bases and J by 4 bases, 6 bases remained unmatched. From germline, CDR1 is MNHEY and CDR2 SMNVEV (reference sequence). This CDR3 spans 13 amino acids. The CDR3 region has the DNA TGTGCCAGCAGCTCTACGACAGGGTACGAGCAGTACTTC. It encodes CASSSTTGYEQYF.

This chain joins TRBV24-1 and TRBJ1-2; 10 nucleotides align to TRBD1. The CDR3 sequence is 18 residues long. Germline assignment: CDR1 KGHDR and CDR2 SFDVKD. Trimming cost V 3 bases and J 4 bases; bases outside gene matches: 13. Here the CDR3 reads CATSDPGTGDNGVYGYTF. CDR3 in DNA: TGTGCCACCAGTGATCCCGGGACAGGGGATAATGGGGTCTATGGCTACACCTTC.

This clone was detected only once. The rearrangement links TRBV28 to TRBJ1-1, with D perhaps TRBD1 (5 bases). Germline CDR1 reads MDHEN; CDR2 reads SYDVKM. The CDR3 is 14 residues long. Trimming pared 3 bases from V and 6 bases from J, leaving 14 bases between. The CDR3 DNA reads TGTGCCAGCAGTTTCGGCAGGGTGGGCGCTGAAGCTTTCTTT. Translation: CASSFGRVGAEAFF.

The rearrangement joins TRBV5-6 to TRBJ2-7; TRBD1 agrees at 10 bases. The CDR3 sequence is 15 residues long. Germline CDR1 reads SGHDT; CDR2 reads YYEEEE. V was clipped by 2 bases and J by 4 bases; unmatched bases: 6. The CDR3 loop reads CASSLSGQGRYEQYF. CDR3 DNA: TGTGCCAGCAGCTTATCGGGACAGGGGCGATACGAGCAGTACTTC. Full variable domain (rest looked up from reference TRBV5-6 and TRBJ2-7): DAGVTQSPTHLIKTRGQQVTLRCSPKSGHDTVSWYQQALGQGPQFIFQYYEEEERQRGNFPDRFSGHQFPNYSSELNVNALLLGDSALYLCASSLSGQGRYEQYFGPGTRLTVT.

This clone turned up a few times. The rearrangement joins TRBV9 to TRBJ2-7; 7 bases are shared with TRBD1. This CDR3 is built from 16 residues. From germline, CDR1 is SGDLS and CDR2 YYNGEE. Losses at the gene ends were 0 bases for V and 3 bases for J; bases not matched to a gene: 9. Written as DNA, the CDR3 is TGTGCCAGCAGCGTAGGTTCGCGACAGGGATACTACGAGCAGTACTTC. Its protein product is CASSVGSRQGYYEQYF.

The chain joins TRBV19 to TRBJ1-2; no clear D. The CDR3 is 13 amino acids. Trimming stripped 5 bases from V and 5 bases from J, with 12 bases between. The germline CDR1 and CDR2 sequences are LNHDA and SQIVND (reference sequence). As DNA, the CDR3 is TGTGCCAGTAGTCAGGATTCTTCTTATGGCTACACCTTC. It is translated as CASSQDSSYGYTF.

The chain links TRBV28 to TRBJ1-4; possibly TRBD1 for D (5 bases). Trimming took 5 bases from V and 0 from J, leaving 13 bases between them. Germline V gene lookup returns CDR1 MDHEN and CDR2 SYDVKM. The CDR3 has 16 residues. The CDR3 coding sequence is TGTGCCAGCAGTGAACACGGGGGGGCAACTAATGAAAAACTGTTTTTT. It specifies CASSEHGGATNEKLFF.